This TCR beta chain was profiled in a study of cytomegalovirus exposure and HLA in healthy donors. This CDR3 region has 16 residues. Germline assignment: CDR1 LNHNV and CDR2 YYDKDF (reference sequence). V gave up 5 bases and J gave up 4 bases; unmatched junction bases: 7. Study results and limitations: V- and J-gene trimming of TCR beta was linked (in a later analysis) to a missense DCLRE1C variant.

With respect to this clone: As yet, its antigen is unknown.

Primers included in the PCR were 60 Vbeta and 13 Jbeta primers. Libraries were prepared by immunoSEQ multiplex PCR; TCRdb keeps only in-frame clonotypes and omits some of them. This table has about 240,000 clones, about 80% appearing once. The rearrangement joins TRBV15 to TRBJ2-7; 14 bases agree with TRBD2. The specimen was PBMCs. The receptor's source is an older woman in good health and CMV-seropositive. CDR3 region: CATSATGTSGRYEQYF. CDR3 DNA: TGTGCCACCAGCGCAACCGGGACTAGCGGGAGATACGAGCAGTACTTC.